This T cell receptor beta chain emerged from a study of cytomegalovirus exposure and HLA in healthy donors. Study background: Prior work identified 95 million to 120 million unique TCR beta sequences in roughly 180 million T cells.

The primer mix had 60 Vbeta and 13 Jbeta primers. Only in-frame clones appear in the TCRdb table, and some are missing; sequencing was by immunoSEQ multiplex PCR. The data hold more than 95,000 clones, with about 80% observed a single time. CDR3 length: 15 amino acids. V lost 3 bases, J lost 2 bases, and 5 bases stayed unmatched. Germline V CDR1 and CDR2: SNHLY, FYNNEI. Note on this clone: Antigen specificity is unknown.

General study findings and limits: In a later analysis, DRB1 alleles had the most associated TCRs; HLA-C alleles the fewest. Sequencing likely generated an artifact that appeared as a cluster of highly shared sequence variants. The later analysis indicated that the majority of CMV-associated TCR beta chains appeared HLA-restricted.

The clonotype originates from a woman aged 40 to 50 in good health and CMV-seropositive. Sequenced sample: PBMCs. V and J are TRBV2 and TRBJ2-7, with 9 positions matching TRBD2. The CDR3 region is CASSDGLARTYEQYF. The DNA of the CDR3 is TGTGCCAGCAGTGATGGACTAGCGAGGACCTACGAGCAGTACTTC. The full variable domain, in which reference TRBV2 and TRBJ2-7 provide the parts outside the CDR3, is EPEVTQTPSHQVTQMGQEVILRCVPISNHLYFYWYRQILGQKVEFLVSFYNNEISEKSEIFDDQFSVERPDGSNFTLKIRSTKLEDSAMYFCASSDGLARTYEQYFGPGTRLTVT.